A single T cell receptor beta chain is shown here with its context. These data come from a study of shared clonotypes between healthy human individuals. Between the trimmed V and J ends, which lost 0 bases and 6 bases, there was a span of 12 bases. Germline CDR1 reads MNHNS; CDR2 reads SASEGT. The CDR3 spans 14 residues. Deep was the level used in running the assay. In the authors' methods: ImmunoSEQ junction-only sequences lacked quality scores, so their filtering differed. Some clones are missing from TCRdb's copy, which holds only in-frame ones; the method was immunoSEQ multiplex PCR. That table gives V, J and clone size, and the DNA gave D and trimming. This repertoire shows around 500,000 clones, approximately 80% found once; its top ten account for around 12%.

The sample comprised PBMCs. The clonotype originates from a woman aged 40 to 50 in good health. Some clones in this sample may be carry-over from other donors' samples. V is TRBV6-1 and J is TRBJ2-7; possible D gene TRBD2, 5 bases. Written as DNA, the CDR3 is TGTGCCAGCAGTGAAGCGGGAGCCGGATCCGAGCAGTACTTC. Translating gives CASSEAGAGSEQYF.